The 25 T cell receptor beta chains below were found in one sample sequenced in a study of neurological immune-mediated disorders. Each CDR3 protein gets one entry after TCRdb re-called the 5' RACE reads with MiXCR. Of 45,000 to 55,000 distinct CDR3 sequences in the sample, 5.8% are singletons; the top ten hold 1.3% to 1.5%. The sample consisted of CD4+ T cells from blood. The receptors originated from a woman younger than 30 with multiple sclerosis.

This clonotype was observed many times. The chain recombines TRBV7-6 with TRBJ1-3, with 7 bases aligning to TRBD1. The CDR3 contains 14 residues. Germline-derived CDR1 and CDR2 are SGHVS and FNYEAQ. V was clipped by 3 bases and J by 4 bases; unmatched bases: 3. The CDR3 region has the DNA TGTGCCAGCAGCTTGACAGGGACGGGAAACACCATATATTTT. Protein product: CASSLTGTGNTIYF. Variable domain in full (rest from reference TRBV7-6 and TRBJ1-3): GAGVSQSPRYKVTKRGQDVALRCDPISGHVSLYWYRQALGQGPEFLTYFNYEAQQDKSGLPNDRFSAERPEGSISTLTIQRTEQRDSAMYRCASSLTGTGNTIYFGEGSWLTVV.

This clonotype was picked up many times. The gene calls are TRBV29-1 and TRBJ2-7; D not certain. The germline V gene has CDR1 SQVTM and CDR2 ANQGSEA. The CDR3 spans 11 residues. V was cut by 4 bases and J by 7 bases, with 11 bases left in between. The CDR3 region has the DNA TGCAGCGTTGCTTTTGGGGATGAGCAGTACTTC. Translation gives CSVAFGDEQYF.

This clonotype was seen repeatedly, ten times or more. J is TRBJ2-1 and V is TRBV15; 10 nucleotides agree with TRBD2. The CDR3 runs to 16 residues. After removal of 5 bases from V and 7 bases from J, the junction contained 11 bases not matched to a gene. Germline CDR1 LNHNV, CDR2 YYDKDF (reference sequence). This chain's CDR3 is CATSGLAAPGVNEQFF. In DNA, the CDR3 is TGTGCCACCAGCGGACTAGCGGCCCCTGGGGTTAATGAGCAGTTCTTC.

This clonotype was picked up a small number of times. The rearrangement uses TRBV29-1 and TRBJ1-2; TRBD1 matches 12 bases. V gave up 6 bases and J gave up 7 bases; unmatched junction bases: 6. The germline CDR1 and CDR2 sequences are SQVTM and ANQGSEA. This CDR3 has 13 residues. The CDR3 reads CSVPGQGASGYTF. The CDR3 DNA reads TGCAGCGTCCCGGGACAGGGGGCAAGTGGCTACACCTTC.

This clonotype was picked up many times. The CDR3 DNA follows: TGTGCCAGCAGTTACTCAAGGGGAGTAGGGGAGCAGTACGTC. This encodes CASSYSRGVGEQYV. The chain uses TRBV6-2 or TRBV6-3 and TRBJ2-7; D tentatively reads TRBD1 or TRBD2 (5 bases each). The CDR3 contains 14 residues. CDR1 and CDR2 from the germline V gene are MNHEY and SVGEGT. The germline V and J ends were trimmed by 0 bases and 7 bases, with 13 bases remaining between them.

This clonotype was observed at least ten times. This sequence joins TRBV18 and TRBJ2-7; TRBD1 aligns across 9 bases. The CDR3 contains 13 residues. Germline V gene data show CDR1 as KGHSH and CDR2 as LQKENI. The V and J ends lost 6 bases and 6 bases, in that order; junction bases with no gene match: 6. CDR3 protein: CASSPGTGREQYF. DNA of the CDR3: TGTGCCAGCTCCCCCGGGACAGGGCGCGAGCAGTACTTC.

This clonotype was seen repeatedly, ten times or more. The chain recombines TRBV20-1 with TRBJ1-2, with D unresolved. Per germline, CDR1 DFQATT and CDR2 SNEGSKA (reference sequence). The CDR3 spans 13 residues. V shed 2 bases and J shed 4 bases, with 11 bases lying between them. The CDR3 sequence is CSARLPGPYGYTF. As DNA, the CDR3 is TGCAGTGCTAGATTGCCAGGACCCTATGGCTACACCTTC.

The table lists this clonotype with many counts. This rearrangement joins TRBV25-1 to TRBJ2-6, with 8 bases matching TRBD2. Germline V gives CDR1 MGHDK, CDR2 SYGVNS. The CDR3 is made up of 18 amino acids. V gave up 6 bases and J gave up 0 bases; unmatched junction bases: 10. The CDR3 loop is CASRGLGGGSSGANVLTF. CDR3 DNA sequence: TGTGCCAGCAGGGGCCTCGGGGGGGGGAGCTCTGGGGCCAACGTCCTGACTTTC.

There are a few counts of this clonotype. The chain combines TRBV10-1 with TRBJ1-5; no firm D call. The CDR3 has 10 amino acids. V lost 7 bases, J lost 6 bases, and 4 bases lay in between. The V gene's germline CDR1 is WNHNN and CDR2 SYGVQD (reference sequence). The CDR3 nucleotides read TGCGCCAGCAACGGTCAGCCCCAGCATTTT. This translates into CASNGQPQHF.

The sample holds many counts of this clonotype. The chain couples TRBV18 to TRBJ1-2, with TRBD1 as a possible D gene (6 bases). With 4 bases removed from V and 5 bases from J, the gap between germline ends came to 11 bases. CDR1 KGHSH and CDR2 LQKENI come from the germline V gene. The CDR3 runs 13 residues. This chain's CDR3 is CASSQQGSYGYTF. CDR3 sequence (DNA): TGTGCCAGCTCACAACAGGGAAGTTATGGCTACACCTTC.

The chain combines TRBV4-1 with TRBJ1-1; D is undetermined. V was trimmed by 4 bases and J by 0 bases, leaving 9 bases between them. Germline-derived CDR1 and CDR2 are MGHRA and YSYEKL. The length of the CDR3 is 14 residues. The CDR3 here is CASSPAPMNTEAFF. CDR3 in DNA: TGCGCCAGCAGCCCAGCGCCCATGAACACTGAAGCTTTCTTT.

This clonotype was observed many times. The V and J genes are TRBV7-3 and TRBJ2-1, with 7 bases matching TRBD2. Germline lookup yields CDR1 SGHTA and CDR2 FQGTGA. V lost 1 base to trimming and J lost 1 base; unmatched junction nucleotides: 4. The CDR3 contains 16 residues. The CDR3 is CASSLIEAGSYNEQFF. Written as DNA, the CDR3 is TGTGCCAGCAGCTTAATCGAAGCGGGGTCCTACAATGAGCAGTTCTTC. The full variable domain, completed using reference TRBV7-3 and TRBJ2-1, is GAGVSQTPSNKVTEKGKYVELRCDPISGHTALYWYRQSLGQGPEFLIYFQGTGAADDSGLPNDRFFAVRPEGSVSTLKIQRTERGDSAVYLCASSLIEAGSYNEQFFGPGTRLTVL.

Many counts were recorded for this clonotype. V gene TRBV15 combines with J gene TRBJ1-6; D unresolved. There are 17 residues in the CDR3. Per the germline V gene, CDR1 is LNHNV and CDR2 is YYDKDF (reference sequence). Trimming left V 0 bases short and J 0 bases short, with 9 bases between. CDR3 sequence: CATSRDAPRSYNSPLHF. CDR3 bases: TGTGCCACCAGCAGAGATGCCCCACGCTCCTATAATTCACCCCTCCACTTT.

This clonotype appeared many times. J is TRBJ2-5 and V is TRBV12-3 or TRBV12-4; unclear D gene. V lost 1 base and J 1 base, leaving 4 bases between the germline ends. This CDR3 comprises 13 residues. The CDR3 reads CASSLGSQETQYF. The DNA of the CDR3 is TGTGCCAGCAGTTTAGGGTCCCAAGAGACCCAGTACTTC.

This clonotype was seen many times. The V call is TRBV7-3, the J call TRBJ2-6; a possible D gene is TRBD2 (5 bases). CDR1 and CDR2 (germline): SGHTA, FQGTGA. Trimming stripped 5 bases from V and 0 bases from J, with 14 bases between. CDR3 size: 17 residues. The CDR3 protein is CASSPGLKFSGANVLTF. The CDR3 DNA reads TGTGCCAGCAGCCCCGGACTGAAGTTCTCTGGGGCCAACGTCCTGACTTTC.

There are many counts of this clonotype. J is TRBJ1-2 and V is TRBV10-3, with D maybe TRBD1 (6 bases). Germline values: CDR1 ENHRY, CDR2 SYGVKD. Between the trimmed V and J ends, which lost 0 bases and 0 bases, there was a span of 11 bases. The CDR3 spans 16 residues. CDR3 nucleotide sequence: TGTGCCATCAGTGAGTCGACCCGGACAGCTAACTATGGCTACACCTTC. Protein sequence: CAISESTRTANYGYTF.

This clonotype was counted ten times or more. J is TRBJ2-2 and V is TRBV4-2, with TRBD1 identical over 7 bases. V was pared by 3 bases and J by 4 bases, with 5 bases of the junction left unmatched. The CDR3 covers 15 residues. In germline, CDR1 is LGHNA, CDR2 YNFKEQ. CDR3 protein: CASSQQTGITGELFF. The CDR3 DNA is TGTGCCAGCAGCCAGCAGACAGGGATCACCGGGGAGCTGTTTTTT.

This clonotype was recorded at least ten times. V and J are TRBV6-2 or TRBV6-3 and TRBJ2-1, with TRBD1 matching 7 bases. Germline CDR1 and CDR2: MNHEY and SVGEGT. The V and J ends lost 7 bases and 7 bases, in that order; junction bases with no gene match: 7. The length of the CDR3 is 13 residues. The CDR3 reads CASKGASQNEQFF. CDR3 coding DNA: TGTGCCAGCAAGGGGGCTAGTCAGAATGAGCAGTTCTTC.

This clonotype was observed a handful of times. The chain recombines TRBV5-1 with TRBJ2-7; 7 bases line up with TRBD1. Germline lookup yields CDR1 SGHRS and CDR2 YFSETQ. V shed 1 base, J shed 2 bases, and the junction held 9 bases outside the gene matches. CDR3 size: 16 residues. The CDR3 here is CASSLKPTGKTYEQYF. The DNA of the CDR3 is TGCGCCAGCAGCTTGAAACCGACAGGGAAAACCTACGAGCAGTACTTC.

The sample holds a few counts of this clonotype. This chain connects TRBV28 to TRBJ1-2; D uncertain. Germline lookup yields CDR1 MDHEN and CDR2 SYDVKM. The V end was cut by 2 bases, the J end by 5 bases, with 6 bases between. The CDR3 extends over 12 amino acids. The CDR3 nucleotides read TGTGCCAGCAGTTTAGTGGGGTATGGCTACACCTTC. It encodes CASSLVGYGYTF.

This clonotype was seen ten or more times. The CDR3 region is CASTYSGTHTGELFF. In nucleotides, the CDR3 is TGTGCCAGCACATATTCCGGGACACACACCGGGGAGCTGTTTTTT. The chain is built from TRBV9 and TRBJ2-2; D is perhaps TRBD1 (6 bases). CDR3 length equals 15 residues. Per germline, CDR1 SGDLS and CDR2 YYNGEE. V lost 6 bases and J lost 3, with 15 bases in between.

Ten or more counts support this clonotype. This sequence joins TRBV7-6 and TRBJ2-3; the match to TRBD1 covers 10 bases. CDR1 is SGHVS, CDR2 FNYEAQ, per germline. The CDR3 contains 15 residues. With 5 bases clipped from V and 6 bases from J, the junction kept 8 bases outside the gene matches. The CDR3 DNA reads as TGTGCCAGCAGCCGACAGGGGGCGATTCCGGATACGCAGTATTTT. It translates to CASSRQGAIPDTQYF.

At least ten counts were recorded for this clonotype. The V and J genes are TRBV3-1 and TRBJ2-2, with D possibly matching TRBD1 (6 bases). In germline, CDR1 is LGHDT, CDR2 YNNKEL (reference sequence). CDR3 length: 15 residues. Trimming removed 6 bases from V and 1 base from J, with 12 bases in between. The CDR3 sequence: CASSPGHLNTGELFF. The CDR3 DNA is TGTGCCAGCAGTCCGGGACACCTGAACACCGGGGAGCTGTTTTTT.

At least ten counts were recorded for this clonotype. The V and J genes are TRBV6-5 and TRBJ2-3; tentatively, D is TRBD1 (6 bases). In germline, CDR1 is MNHEY, CDR2 SVGAGI. V was shortened by 6 bases and J by 0 bases, with 19 bases between the two germline ends. The CDR3 runs to 17 residues. The CDR3 region has the DNA TGTGCCAGCAGCCTAACAGCAGGGGCCTCTAGCACAGATACGCAGTATTTT. Amino acids: CASSLTAGASSTDTQYF.

This clonotype was seen ten or more times. The V call is TRBV5-5, the J call TRBJ2-6; D gene unclear. Trimming pared 1 base from V and 3 bases from J, leaving 8 bases between. There are 15 residues in the CDR3. The V gene's germline CDR1 is SGHKS and CDR2 YYEKEE (reference sequence). The DNA of the CDR3 is TGTGCCAGCAGCTTGAATGGGGTTGGGGCCAACGTCCTGACTTTC. Its translation: CASSLNGVGANVLTF.